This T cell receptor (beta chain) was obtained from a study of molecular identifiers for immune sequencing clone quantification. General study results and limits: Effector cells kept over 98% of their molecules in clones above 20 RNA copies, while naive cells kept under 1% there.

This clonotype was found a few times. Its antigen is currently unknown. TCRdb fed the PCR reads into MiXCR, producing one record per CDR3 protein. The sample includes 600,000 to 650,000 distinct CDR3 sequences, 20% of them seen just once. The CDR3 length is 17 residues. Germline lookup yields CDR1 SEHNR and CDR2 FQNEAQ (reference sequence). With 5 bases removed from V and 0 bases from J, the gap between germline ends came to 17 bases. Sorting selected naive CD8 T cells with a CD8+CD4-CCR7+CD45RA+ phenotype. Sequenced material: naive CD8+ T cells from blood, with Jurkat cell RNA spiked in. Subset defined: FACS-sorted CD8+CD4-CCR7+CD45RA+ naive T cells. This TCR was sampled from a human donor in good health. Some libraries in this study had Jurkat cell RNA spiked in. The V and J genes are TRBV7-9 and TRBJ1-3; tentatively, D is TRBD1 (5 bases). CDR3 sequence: CASSGTDTLSSGNTIYF. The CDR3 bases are TGTGCCAGCAGCGGTACGGACACCTTAAGCTCTGGAAACACCATATATTTT.